This is a list of T cell receptor beta chains from one sample in a study of T-cell memory formation after mild COVID-19. In TCRdb, the 5' RACE reads were re-called with MiXCR into one record per CDR3 protein. This table holds roughly 500,000 distinct CDR3 sequences, just over 20% found once. Sequenced sample: PBMCs or a T cell subset sorted from them (not recorded which). The receptors stem from an adult woman who had mild COVID-19 (a few samples of this study predate the infection). Cell type and time point are not known. Both conserved end residues are part of each CDR3. Fields, in order: J gene, D gene, V gene, clone size, CDR3 DNA, CDR3 protein. The D gene is left open where the match is weak. Clone size is not always given. Where it is, it says once, few, many or a class for expanded clones.

>TRBJ2-7|TRBD2|TRBV29-1|few
TGCAGCGTTACCCTAGCGGTCAGCTCCTACGAGCAGTACTTC
CSVTLAVSSYEQYF
>TRBJ1-4|NA|TRBV4-1|few
TGCGCCAGTACGCTCGGGCCGTCTAATGAAAAACTGTTTTTT
CASTLGPSNEKLFF
>TRBJ1-1|NA|TRBV12-3/TRBV12-4|few
TGTGCCAGCAGTTTAAAGAGTGAAGCTTTCTTT
CASSLKSEAFF
>TRBJ2-7|NA|TRBV30|few
TGTGCCTGGAGTGTAAGTGAGGAGCAGTACTTC
CAWSVSEEQYF
>TRBJ2-7|TRBD1|TRBV12-3/TRBV12-4|NA
TGTGCCAGCAGTGGAATAAATTCGGGACAGGGGGCCTTCTACGAGCAGTACTTC
CASSGINSGQGAFYEQYF
>TRBJ2-1|NA|TRBV3-1|NA
TGTGCCAGCAGCCCAAAGAGTCGGGATCTGGTCGATGAGCAGTTCTTC
CASSPKSRDLVDEQFF
>TRBJ2-1|TRBD2|TRBV19|NA
TGTGCCAGTAACACCCTCCAGCAACATCCTAGCGGGAAGAAGGCGTACCAACCCAATGAGCAGTTCTTC
CASNTLQQHPSGKKAYQPNEQFF
>TRBJ2-7|TRBD1|TRBV4-1|few
TGCGCCAGCAGCCAAGCAGGACAGGGCGGCGAGCAGTACTTC
CASSQAGQGGEQYF
>TRBJ2-5|TRBD2|TRBV14|NA
TGTGCCAGCAGCCTCGTTGGACTAGCGGAGACCCAGTACTTC
CASSLVGLAETQYF
>TRBJ2-7|NA|TRBV7-2|NA
TGTGCCAGCAGCCTCCGGGACGGAGACTCCTACGAGCAGTACTTC
CASSLRDGDSYEQYF
>TRBJ2-3|TRBD2|TRBV3-1|NA
TGTGCCAGCAGCCAAGTCCTCCTAGCGGGAGGGACAGATACGCAGTATTTT
CASSQVLLAGGTDTQYF
>TRBJ1-2|NA|TRBV9|few
TGTGCCAGCAGCGTAAACACCGGCCCCTATGGCTACACCTTC
CASSVNTGPYGYTF
>TRBJ1-6|NA|TRBV18|NA
TGTGCCAGCTCACCAAGTAGGGCAGGGGTTAATTCACCCCTCCACTTT
CASSPSRAGVNSPLHF
>TRBJ2-3|TRBD2|TRBV30|NA
TGTGCCTGGAGTGTGATACGGACTAGCGGGGGCACAGATACGCAGTATTTT
CAWSVIRTSGGTDTQYF
>TRBJ2-4|TRBD2|TRBV30|NA
TGTGCCTGGAGTGGCGGACTAGCGGGAGGGAGCAGAAACATTCAGTACTTC
CAWSGGLAGGSRNIQYF
>TRBJ2-4|NA|TRBV30|many
TGTGCCTGGAGTGTAGGTCGCCCAGCCCGTCTAGCCAAAAACATTCAGTACTTC
CAWSVGRPARLAKNIQYF
>TRBJ2-3|TRBD2|TRBV7-6|NA
TGTGCCAGCAGCCAGACCCCGGGGCGGGGGGGCCCAGATACGCAGTATTTT
CASSQTPGRGGPDTQYF
>TRBJ2-4|NA|TRBV7-8|NA
TGTGCCAGCAGCCTACTCCTGGGGCAGGGATTAATGGTCAAAAACATTCAGTACTTC
CASSLLLGQGLMVKNIQYF
>TRBJ2-7|NA|TRBV30|few
TGTGCCTGGGCGGCAGGTTCATACGAGCAGTACTTC
CAWAAGSYEQYF
>TRBJ2-5|NA|TRBV18|few
TGTGCCAGCTCACCACCGAGCGGAGTCCAAGAGACCCAGTACTTC
CASSPPSGVQETQYF
>TRBJ2-1|TRBD2|TRBV7-9|NA
TGTGCCAGCAGTTTTGCTGGGGGAGGGGCTTATGATGAGCAGTTCTTC
CASSFAGGGAYDEQFF
>TRBJ1-2|TRBD1|TRBV19|few
TGTGCCAGTATCCGACAGGGGTCGTTTGGCTACACCTTC
CASIRQGSFGYTF
>TRBJ2-3|NA|TRBV24-1|few
TGTGCCACCAGTGTCAACACAGATACGCAGTATTTT
CATSVNTDTQYF
>TRBJ2-6|NA|TRBV25-1|NA
TGTGCCAGCAGTGAAGTAGCCAGTCCCGGGGCCAACGTCCTGACTTTC
CASSEVASPGANVLTF
>TRBJ1-5|NA|TRBV6-2/TRBV6-3|many
TGTGCCAGCAGTTACTCAGGGGATCAGCCCCAGCATTTT
CASSYSGDQPQHF
>TRBJ1-1|NA|TRBV7-9|NA
TGTGCCAGCAGTCGGATCGAGAACACTGAAGCTTTCTTT
CASSRIENTEAFF
>TRBJ2-1|TRBD2|TRBV5-1|NA
TGCGCCAGCAGCCACGGACTAGCGGACAATGAGCAGTTCTTC
CASSHGLADNEQFF
>TRBJ1-2|NA|TRBV24-1|NA
TGTGCCACCAGCGGGGAGGGTATCCATGGCTACACCTTC
CATSGEGIHGYTF
>TRBJ2-1|NA|TRBV20-1|few
TGCAGTGCCAGGACAGGAGGAGGGTACAATGAGCAGTTCTTC
CSARTGGGYNEQFF
>TRBJ2-5|NA|TRBV5-1|few
TGCGCCAGCAGCTTGGGGACAGCTCAACAAGAGACCCAGTACTTC
CASSLGTAQQETQYF
>TRBJ2-7|NA|TRBV7-2|NA
TGTGCCAGCAGCTTAGGAATTGTGGGCCCCTACGAGCAGTACTTC
CASSLGIVGPYEQYF
>TRBJ2-1|TRBD2|TRBV7-6|NA
TGTGCCAGCAGCTCCGGGACTAGCGGTGCCAATGAGCAGTTCTTC
CASSSGTSGANEQFF
>TRBJ2-2|NA|TRBV7-9|once
TGTGCCACTCCACAGGGGAGGGACACCGGGGAGCTGTTTTTT
CATPQGRDTGELFF
>TRBJ1-5|NA|TRBV20-1|few
TGCAGTGCCAGAAAGGACATGAATCAGCCCCAGCATTTT
CSARKDMNQPQHF
>TRBJ1-6|NA|TRBV30|NA
TGTGCCTGGAGTGTGGGGCAGGGCACTTCACCCCTCCACTTT
CAWSVGQGTSPLHF
>TRBJ1-5|TRBD1|TRBV19|few
TGTGCCAGTATGCTTCAGGGGGATCAGCCCCAGCATTTT
CASMLQGDQPQHF
>TRBJ2-1|NA|TRBV7-9|few
TGTGCCAGCAGCTCTAAGACGGTGCAGTTCTTC
CASSSKTVQFF
>TRBJ2-7|TRBD2|TRBV27|few
TGTGCCAGCAGTTTCAGCGGGAGTCCTTACGAGCAGTACTTC
CASSFSGSPYEQYF
>TRBJ1-1|NA|TRBV5-4|NA
TGTGCCAGCAGCATCCAGGGTTCTGAAGCTTTCTTT
CASSIQGSEAFF
>TRBJ2-1|NA|TRBV29-1|few
TGCAGCGTTGAATGGGGGTTTGTCGGCGAGCAGTTCTTC
CSVEWGFVGEQFF
>TRBJ2-7|NA|TRBV5-6|NA
TGTGCCAGCAGCTTGGATCGGGGGGCGCGGTCCTACGAGCAGTACTTC
CASSLDRGARSYEQYF